The rows below give T cell receptor beta chains drawn from one sample of a study of blood T cell repertoires in COVID-19. The assay was immunoSEQ multiplex PCR, and TCRdb's table has in-frame clones only and misses some. The data hold some 190,000 clones, with roughly 89% observed a single time. The source material was PBMCs or T cells enriched from blood (not recorded which). These receptors were obtained from a woman aged 30 to 39 who had been exposed to COVID-19. Each CDR3 is given with its conserved first and last residue. A D gene is named only where the DNA matches it firmly. The size of a clone is reported for some rows only, either as once, few or many, or as a class for expanded clones.

d_gene: .; j_gene: TRBJ1-6; abundance: .; v_gene: TRBV7-6; CDR3aa: CASSLGPRITYNSPLHF; CDR3nt: TGTGCCAGCAGCTTAGGGCCCCGAATTACCTATAATTCACCCCTCCACTTT
d_gene: .; j_gene: TRBJ1-1; abundance: .; v_gene: TRBV5-6; CDR3aa: CASSLLDSMNTEAFF; CDR3nt: TGTGCCAGCAGCTTGCTCGACAGTATGAACACTGAAGCTTTCTTT
d_gene: .; j_gene: TRBJ2-7; abundance: .; v_gene: TRBV20-1; CDR3aa: CSASHNHRVYEQYF; CDR3nt: TGCAGTGCTAGTCACAACCACAGGGTCTACGAGCAGTACTTC
d_gene: TRBD2; j_gene: TRBJ2-7; abundance: .; v_gene: TRBV6-2/TRBV6-3; CDR3aa: CASSYLQGGGEQYF; CDR3nt: TGTGCCAGCAGTTACTTGCAGGGCGGGGGTGAGCAGTACTTC
d_gene: .; j_gene: TRBJ1-5; abundance: .; v_gene: TRBV19; CDR3aa: CASSIIQGSNQPQHF; CDR3nt: TGTGCCAGTAGTATTATACAGGGCAGCAATCAGCCCCAGCATTTT
d_gene: TRBD2; j_gene: TRBJ2-3; abundance: .; v_gene: TRBV7-3; CDR3aa: CASSLNPSGGASPTDTQYF; CDR3nt: TGTGCCAGCAGCTTAAACCCTAGCGGGGGGGCCTCGCCCACAGATACGCAGTATTTT
d_gene: .; j_gene: TRBJ2-1; abundance: .; v_gene: TRBV27; CDR3aa: CASRLAGADEQFF; CDR3nt: TGTGCCAGCAGGCTCGCAGGGGCCGATGAGCAGTTCTTC
d_gene: TRBD1; j_gene: TRBJ1-2; abundance: .; v_gene: TRBV14; CDR3aa: CASSQAGTGSYGYTF; CDR3nt: TGTGCCAGCAGCCAGGCTGGGACAGGGTCCTATGGCTACACCTTC
d_gene: .; j_gene: TRBJ2-3; abundance: .; v_gene: TRBV12-5; CDR3aa: CASGFPWGETSTDTQYF; CDR3nt: TGTGCTAGTGGTTTCCCCTGGGGAGAAACTAGCACAGATACGCAGTATTTT
d_gene: .; j_gene: TRBJ1-1; abundance: few; v_gene: TRBV25-1; CDR3aa: CASSRDQGLNTEAFF; CDR3nt: TGTGCCAGCAGCCGAGACCAGGGATTGAACACTGAAGCTTTCTTT
d_gene: TRBD1; j_gene: TRBJ1-1; abundance: .; v_gene: TRBV7-2; CDR3aa: CASSLYRGANTEAFF; CDR3nt: TGTGCCAGCAGCTTATACAGGGGGGCCAACACTGAAGCTTTCTTT
d_gene: TRBD1; j_gene: TRBJ1-2; abundance: .; v_gene: TRBV7-8; CDR3aa: CASSFRDRGDYGYTF; CDR3nt: TGTGCCAGCAGCTTCCGGGACAGGGGGGACTATGGCTACACCTTC
d_gene: TRBD1; j_gene: TRBJ2-6; abundance: many; v_gene: TRBV7-9; CDR3aa: CASSLGQNSGANVLTF; CDR3nt: TGTGCCAGCAGCTTGGGACAGAACTCTGGGGCCAACGTCCTGACTTTC
d_gene: .; j_gene: TRBJ1-6; abundance: .; v_gene: TRBV27; CDR3aa: CASSATPGNSPLHF; CDR3nt: TGTGCCAGCAGCGCCACCCCCGGGAATTCACCCCTCCACTTT
d_gene: .; j_gene: TRBJ1-5; abundance: once; v_gene: TRBV5-4; CDR3aa: CASSGGGGQPQHF; CDR3nt: TGTGCCAGCAGCGGGGGGGGCGGACAGCCCCAGCATTTT
d_gene: .; j_gene: TRBJ1-2; abundance: .; v_gene: TRBV9; CDR3aa: CASSVGDYTGTHGYTF; CDR3nt: TGTGCCAGCAGCGTAGGGGACTATACAGGGACTCATGGCTACACCTTC
d_gene: TRBD1; j_gene: TRBJ1-5; abundance: .; v_gene: TRBV4-1; CDR3aa: CASSQAGTVINQPQHF; CDR3nt: TGCGCCAGCAGCCAAGCTGGGACAGTTATTAATCAGCCCCAGCATTTT
d_gene: .; j_gene: TRBJ1-1; abundance: .; v_gene: TRBV3-1/TRBV3-2; CDR3aa: CASSQVVLFRTEAFF; CDR3nt: TGTGCCAGCAGCCAAGTAGTCCTTTTCAGGACTGAAGCTTTCTTT
d_gene: TRBD1; j_gene: TRBJ1-1; abundance: .; v_gene: TRBV27; CDR3aa: CASRGQGTEAFF; CDR3nt: TGTGCCAGCAGGGGACAGGGGACTGAAGCTTTCTTT
d_gene: .; j_gene: TRBJ2-7; abundance: .; v_gene: TRBV6-5; CDR3aa: CASSYRGTFGYEQYF; CDR3nt: TGTGCCAGCAGTTACAGGGGAACTTTCGGTTACGAGCAGTACTTC
d_gene: .; j_gene: TRBJ1-1; abundance: .; v_gene: TRBV6-5; CDR3aa: CASTRPGRTEAFF; CDR3nt: TGTGCCAGCACCAGGCCGGGGAGGACTGAAGCTTTCTTT
d_gene: .; j_gene: TRBJ2-1; abundance: .; v_gene: TRBV3-1/TRBV3-2; CDR3aa: CASSQVTGGEQFF; CDR3nt: TGTGCCAGCAGCCAAGTAACTGGAGGTGAGCAGTTCTTC
d_gene: TRBD1; j_gene: TRBJ1-1; abundance: .; v_gene: TRBV7-8; CDR3aa: CASSPPGQGRAEAFF; CDR3nt: TGTGCCAGCAGCCCCCCGGGACAGGGAAGGGCTGAAGCTTTCTTT
d_gene: TRBD1; j_gene: TRBJ1-5; abundance: few; v_gene: TRBV19; CDR3aa: CASIGRTGGLEPQHF; CDR3nt: TGTGCCAGTATTGGAAGGACAGGGGGTCTTGAGCCCCAGCATTTT